The clone carrying this T cell receptor beta chain turned up a few times. Its antigen is not identified. In TCRdb, the 5' RACE reads were re-called with MiXCR into one record per CDR3 protein. The data show 1.5 million or so distinct CDR3 sequences, around a third seen once. All donors comprised healthy Caucasians. These data come from a study of identical twins. Study-wide points: For monozygotic twins, models underestimated out-of-frame TCR alpha sharing. Cord blood's abundant beta clonotypes had fewer insertions, unlike memory repertoires. Possibly, invariant MAIT and iNKT cells partly confounded zero-insertion analyses.

The sequenced material came from cord blood. This receptor was obtained from a newborn girl in good health.

The CDR3 here is CASSHIHGTGSYEQYF. The CDR3 coding sequence is TGTGCCAGCAGCCACATACACGGGACAGGCTCCTACGAGCAGTACTTC. V is TRBV12-3 or TRBV12-4 and J is TRBJ2-7; 8 bases fit TRBD1. The J segment lost 0 bases and the V segment lost 6 bases, leaving 10 bases of the junction unmatched. The CDR3 is 16 residues long.